One sample yielded the 15 T cell receptor beta chains listed below, sequenced in a study of cytotoxic CD8 clonotypes in ibrutinib-treated CLL. Here immunoSEQ multiplex PCR was the method, and the copy in TCRdb shows in-frame clones only, minus some. In the table there are tens of thousands of clones, roughly 49% of which are singletons. Source: PBMCs, taken before ibrutinib treatment. The source is a human donor with chronic lymphocytic leukemia.

CDR3 sequence (DNA): TGTGCCAGCAGCCAGTACTTTTCGGGACAGGGTGGTCAGCCCCAGCATTTT. Its translation is CASSQYFSGQGGQPQHF. The chain combines TRBV16 with TRBJ1-5, with TRBD1 matching 9 bases. Germline CDR1 is KGHSY and CDR2 is FQNENV. The CDR3 spans 17 residues. With V trimmed by 3 bases and J by 6 bases, 12 bases remained unmatched.

The table lists this clone with a count of one. V is TRBV28 and J is TRBJ1-4; no reliable D call. CDR1 is MDHEN, CDR2 SYDVKM, per germline. The germline V and J ends were trimmed by 5 bases and 5 bases, with 15 bases remaining between them. This CDR3 spans 15 amino acids. In DNA, the CDR3 is TGTGCCAGCAGTCGATCGGGGATCGGGAATGAAAAACTGTTTTTT. Its protein product is CASSRSGIGNEKLFF.

The chain joins TRBV27 to TRBJ1-6; 7 positions agree with TRBD1. CDR1 is MNHEY and CDR2 is SMNVEV in the germline V gene (reference sequence). The V and J ends lost 3 bases and 13 bases, in that order; junction bases with no gene match: 3. The CDR3 totals 12 residues. CDR3 DNA: TGTGCCAGCAGTTTTGCAGGGGGTCCCCTCCACTTT. Protein sequence: CASSFAGGPLHF.

The chain carries TRBV6-5 and TRBJ2-5, with a possible D match to TRBD2 (7 bases). Trimming left V 6 bases short and J 8 bases short, with 19 bases between. Germline V gene data show CDR1 as MNHEY and CDR2 as SVGAGI. The CDR3 extends over 14 amino acids. This CDR3 reads CASSPGGGGKTQYF. DNA of the CDR3: TGTGCCAGCAGCCCCGGGGGAGGGGGGAAAACCCAGTACTTC.

In this sample, this clone turned up a few times. The genes are TRBV11-2 and TRBJ2-7; D is possibly TRBD1 (6 bases). V lost 1 base, J lost 3 bases, and 13 bases lay in between. CDR1 is SGHAT and CDR2 is FQNNGV in the germline V gene. The CDR3 is made up of 15 amino acids. DNA for the CDR3: TGTGCCAGCAGCTTAGCCCAGGGGAGAGACTACGAGCAGTACTTC. Encoded protein: CASSLAQGRDYEQYF.

This clone was seen only a few times. The gene calls are TRBV7-3 and TRBJ1-5; D call uncertain. The germline CDR1 and CDR2 sequences are SGHTA and FQGTGA. Between the trimmed V and J ends, which lost 3 bases and 4 bases, there was a span of 7 bases. This CDR3 has 13 amino acids. CDR3 amino acids: CASSFGPNQPQHF. CDR3 nucleotides: TGTGCCAGCAGCTTTGGGCCAAATCAGCCCCAGCATTTT.

V and J are TRBV7-9 and TRBJ1-1, with 10 positions matching TRBD1. The ends lost 1 base at V and 6 bases at J; junction bases unmatched: 8. Germline CDR1 is SEHNR and CDR2 is FQNEAQ (reference sequence). This CDR3 contains 16 residues. In nucleotides, the CDR3 is TGTGCCAGCAGCTTAGGAGGACAGGGGGGACCGTCTGAAGCTTTCTTT. Residues: CASSLGGQGGPSEAFF.

This chain links TRBV5-4 with TRBJ1-3; D remains ambiguous. CDR3 size: 15 residues. CDR1 and CDR2 from the germline V gene are SGHNT and YYREEE (reference sequence). V was cut by 0 bases and J by 4 bases, with 11 bases left in between. The DNA for the CDR3 is TGTGCCAGCAGCTTGGGGGGAATCGCCGGAAACACCATATATTTT. Its translation: CASSLGGIAGNTIYF.

This clone appeared once. The V and J genes are TRBV2 and TRBJ1-1, with D possibly TRBD1 on 5 matching bases. The length of the CDR3 is 16 residues. Germline loops: CDR1 SNHLY, CDR2 FYNNEI. V shed 1 base and J shed 5 bases, with 17 bases lying between them. CDR3 sequence: CASSEVGVGGSTEAFF. Here the CDR3 DNA reads TGTGCCAGCAGTGAAGTCGGGGTTGGGGGGAGTACTGAAGCTTTCTTT.

This chain joins TRBV4-1 and TRBJ2-3, with TRBD1 as a possible D gene (5 bases). Deletions cut 1 base from V and 4 bases from J, with 15 bases between. Germline V gene sequence: CDR1 MGHRA, CDR2 YSYEKL. The CDR3 runs 16 residues. This CDR3 reads CASSQVLDTFPDTQYF. The CDR3, as DNA: TGCGCCAGCAGCCAAGTTTTGGACACCTTTCCAGATACGCAGTATTTT.

The CDR3 is CASSVGQNQAGELFF. The CDR3 coding sequence is TGTGCCAGCAGCGTAGGCCAGAATCAAGCCGGGGAGCTGTTTTTT. This chain links TRBV9 with TRBJ2-2; no firm D call. V was clipped by 0 bases and J by 6 bases, with 12 bases between them. CDR3 length: 15 amino acids. Germline CDR1 is SGDLS and CDR2 is YYNGEE.

In this sample, this clone turned up a few times. This chain connects TRBV5-4 to TRBJ1-4; perhaps TRBD1 as D (5 bases). Germline CDR1 is SGHNT and CDR2 is YYREEE (reference sequence). The V end was cut by 0 bases, the J end by 4 bases, with 13 bases between. The CDR3 totals 16 residues. CDR3 coding DNA: TGTGCCAGCAGCTTGGGGGGCTCAGGCCTTAATGAAAAACTGTTTTTT. This sequence encodes CASSLGGSGLNEKLFF.

CDR3 in amino acids: CASSYSSGRAYEQYF. As DNA, the CDR3 is TGTGCCAGCAGTTACTCCTCGGGACGGGCCTACGAGCAGTACTTC. The chain combines TRBV6-5 with TRBJ2-7; D may correspond to TRBD1 or TRBD2 (5 bases each). The CDR3 length is 15 residues. The V gene lost 0 bases and the J gene lost 2 bases, with 11 bases spanning the gap. CDR1 and CDR2 (germline): MNHEY, SVGAGI.

In its sample, this clone was seen a few times. The chain has TRBV7-8 and TRBJ2-7, with 10 positions matching TRBD2. The CDR3 is made up of 15 amino acids. Germline V gene lookup returns CDR1 SGHVS and CDR2 FQNEAQ. Trimming at V came to 3 bases and at J to 0 bases, leaving 2 bases not matched to a gene. The CDR3: CASSFLAGDSYEQYF. The CDR3 nucleotides read TGTGCCAGCAGCTTCCTAGCGGGGGACTCCTACGAGCAGTACTTC.

The chain links TRBV5-1 to TRBJ1-3, with 9 nucleotides matching TRBD1. The CDR3 loop spans 15 amino acids. The V gene end was trimmed by 7 bases and the J gene end by 4 bases; junction bases not matched to a gene: 9. Per germline, CDR1 SGHRS and CDR2 YFSETQ. Written as DNA, the CDR3 is TGCGCCAGCGGACCGGGACAGGGAGGCGGAAACACCATATATTTT. Translating gives CASGPGQGGGNTIYF. The full variable domain, rest sourced from reference TRBV5-1 and TRBJ1-3, is KAGVTQTPRYLIKTRGQQVTLSCSPISGHRSVSWYQQTPGQGLQFLFEYFSETQRNKGNFPGRFSGRQFSNSRSEMNVSTLELGDSALYLCASGPGQGGGNTIYFGEGSWLTVV.